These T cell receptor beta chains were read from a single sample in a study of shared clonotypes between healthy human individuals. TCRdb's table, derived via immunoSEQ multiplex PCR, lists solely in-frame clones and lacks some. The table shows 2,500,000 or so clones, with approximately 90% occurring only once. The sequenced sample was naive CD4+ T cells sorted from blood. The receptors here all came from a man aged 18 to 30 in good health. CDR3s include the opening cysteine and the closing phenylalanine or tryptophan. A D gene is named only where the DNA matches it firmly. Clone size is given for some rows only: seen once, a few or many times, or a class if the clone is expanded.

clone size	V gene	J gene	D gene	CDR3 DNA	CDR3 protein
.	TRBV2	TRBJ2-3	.	TGTGCCAGCAGTGAAAGGCGGACACCAGATACGCAGTATTTT	CASSERRTPDTQYF
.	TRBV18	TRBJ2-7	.	TGTGCCAGCTCAACCGGTGGGTACGAGCAGTACTTC	CASSTGGYEQYF
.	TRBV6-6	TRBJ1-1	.	TGTGCCAGCGGGAGAGGGCCGAGCACTGAAGCTTTCTTT	CASGRGPSTEAFF
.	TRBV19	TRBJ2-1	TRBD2	TGTGCCAGTGGAGAGCGGGGGGTTACCTACAATGAGCAGTTCTTC	CASGERGVTYNEQFF
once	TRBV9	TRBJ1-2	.	TGTGCCAGCAGCCGAACAGGGAACTATGGCTACACCTTC	CASSRTGNYGYTF
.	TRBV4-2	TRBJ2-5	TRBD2	TGTGCCAGCAGCCAAGATGGTCCGGGGGGAATACAAGAGACCCAGTACTTC	CASSQDGPGGIQETQYF
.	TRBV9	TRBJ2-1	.	TGTGCCAGCAGCGTAGCCCAATATCGCGATGAGCAGTTCTTC	CASSVAQYRDEQFF
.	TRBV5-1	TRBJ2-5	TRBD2	TGCGCCAGCAGCTCATCGGGACTAGCGGTGGGAGAGACCCAGTACTTC	CASSSSGLAVGETQYF
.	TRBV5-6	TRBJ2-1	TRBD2	TGTGCCAGCAGCTTCAGCGGGAGAGGGAATGAGCAGTTCTTC	CASSFSGRGNEQFF
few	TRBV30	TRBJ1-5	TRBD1	TGTGCCTGGAGTGTAGGGACAGGCGCTCGGCAGCCCCAGCATTTT	CAWSVGTGARQPQHF
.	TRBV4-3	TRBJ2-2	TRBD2	TGCGCCAGCAGCCCCGAGCCGGGACTAGCGGCGGTCGGGGAGCTGTTTTTT	CASSPEPGLAAVGELFF
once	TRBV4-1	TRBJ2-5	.	TGCGCCAGCAGCCAAGGGAGAGACAGATACCAAGAGACCCAGTACTTC	CASSQGRDRYQETQYF
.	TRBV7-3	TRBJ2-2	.	TGTGCCAGCAGCTCCTCCGGGACCGACACCGGGGAGCTGTTTTTT	CASSSSGTDTGELFF
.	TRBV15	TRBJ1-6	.	TGTGCCACCAGCAGAGTCGAGACTGGGGGGAATTCACCCCTCCACTTT	CATSRVETGGNSPLHF
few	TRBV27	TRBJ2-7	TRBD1	TGTGCCAGCAGTTCGACAGGGAACTACGAGCAGTACTTC	CASSSTGNYEQYF
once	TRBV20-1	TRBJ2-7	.	TGCAGTGCCTCAGGGTCCGGGGAGCAGTACTTC	CSASGSGEQYF
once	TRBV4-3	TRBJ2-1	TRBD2	TGCGCCAGCAGCCATGGGGAGCGGGGGCGGGGGAATGAGCAGTTCTTC	CASSHGERGRGNEQFF
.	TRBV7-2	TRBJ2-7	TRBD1	TGTGCCAGCAGCTTAAGTACAGGGGTATCCTACGAGCAGTACTTC	CASSLSTGVSYEQYF
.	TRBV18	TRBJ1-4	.	TGTGCCAGCTCATCACTGCCAGCTTCAACTAATGAAAAACTGTTTTTT	CASSSLPASTNEKLFF
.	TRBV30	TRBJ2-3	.	TGTGCCTGGAGTGTACGAGCAGGGACGCAGTATTTT	CAWSVRAGTQYF
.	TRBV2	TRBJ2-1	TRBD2	TGTGCCAGCACTGGTCGACTAGCGGGGATTGAGCAGTTCTTC	CASTGRLAGIEQFF
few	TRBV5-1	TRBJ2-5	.	TGCGCCAGCAGCCTCACGTTGCAGGGGGGGCAAGAGACCCAGTACTTC	CASSLTLQGGQETQYF
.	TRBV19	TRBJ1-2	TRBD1	TGTGCCAGTAGTACTGGACAGGGAAGGGGAGCTAACTATGGCTACACCTTC	CASSTGQGRGANYGYTF
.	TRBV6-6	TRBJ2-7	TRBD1	TGTGCCAGCAGCCGAGGACAGGCGTGGGAGCAGTACTTC	CASSRGQAWEQYF
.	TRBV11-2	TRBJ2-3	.	TGTGCCAGCAGCACCGGGACGGAAAAGCCTAGCACAGATACGCAGTATTTT	CASSTGTEKPSTDTQYF
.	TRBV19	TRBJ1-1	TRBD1	TGTGCCAGCCAAGTAAGGGGGCTGACTGAAGCTTTCTTT	CASQVRGLTEAFF
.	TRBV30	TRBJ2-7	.	TGTGCCTGGACCCAGATCCCGTCACGATACGAGCAGTACTTC	CAWTQIPSRYEQYF
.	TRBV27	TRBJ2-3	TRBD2	TGTGCCAGCAGTTTAAAGGGCGGGAGGGCTACAGATACGCAGTATTTT	CASSLKGGRATDTQYF
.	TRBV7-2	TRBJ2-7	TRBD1	TGTGCCAGCAGCTCTCCGGACAGGGGTCGGTACGAGCAGTACTTC	CASSSPDRGRYEQYF
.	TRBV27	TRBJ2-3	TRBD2	TGTGCCCCCCAGTGGGGGGGAACCACAGATACGCAGTATTTT	CAPQWGGTTDTQYF
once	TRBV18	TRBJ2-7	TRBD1	TGTGCCAGCTCACCAGGGACAGCCTACTACGAGCAGTACTTC	CASSPGTAYYEQYF
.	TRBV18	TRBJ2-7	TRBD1	TGTGCCAGCTCACCACTACAGGGGTACGAGCAGTACTTC	CASSPLQGYEQYF
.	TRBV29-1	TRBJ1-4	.	TGCAGCGTCACCGGGGCAGACCCAACTAATGAAAAACTGTTTTTT	CSVTGADPTNEKLFF
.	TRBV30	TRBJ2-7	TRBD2	TGTGCCTGGAAGCAACGGACTAGCGGACCCTCCTACGAGCAGTACTTC	CAWKQRTSGPSYEQYF
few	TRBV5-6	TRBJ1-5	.	TGTGCCAGCAGCTTTGGTAGTAAGCCCCAGCATTTT	CASSFGSKPQHF
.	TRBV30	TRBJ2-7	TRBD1	TGTGCCTGTTCCCCCCGGGACAGGGGGATATACGAGCAGTACTTC	CACSPRDRGIYEQYF
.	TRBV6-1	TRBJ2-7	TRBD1	TGTGCCAGCCGCGGGGACAGGGGCTACGAGCAGTACTTC	CASRGDRGYEQYF
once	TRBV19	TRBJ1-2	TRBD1	TGTGCCAGTAGTACGACCTCCCGGGACAGGGAAGGGTATGGCTACACCTTC	CASSTTSRDREGYGYTF
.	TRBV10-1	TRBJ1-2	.	TGCGCCAGCACCCAATTACCAGTACGGGGTATCAACTATGGCTACACCTTC	CASTQLPVRGINYGYTF
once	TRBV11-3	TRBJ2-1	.	TGTGCCAGCAGCTTAGGCAGGAGCTCCTACAATGAGCAGTTCTTC	CASSLGRSSYNEQFF
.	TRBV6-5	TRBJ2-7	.	TGTGCCAGCAGTTACTCTTGGACAGCGCAAGGCGAGCAGTACTTC	CASSYSWTAQGEQYF
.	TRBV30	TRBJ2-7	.	TGTGCCTGGAGTGTACTGCTAGTAGGGGAGCAGTACTTC	CAWSVLLVGEQYF
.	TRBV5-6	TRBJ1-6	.	TGTGCCAGCAGCTTGGTACAGGATTCACCCCTCCACTTT	CASSLVQDSPLHF
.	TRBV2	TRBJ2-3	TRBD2	TGTGCCAGCTCCCTACTAGCGGGGGGCACAGATACGCAGTATTTT	CASSLLAGGTDTQYF
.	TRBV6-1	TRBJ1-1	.	TGTGCCAGCAGGACCGGGGAACTAAACACTGAAGCTTTCTTT	CASRTGELNTEAFF
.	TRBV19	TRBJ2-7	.	TGTGCCAGTAGTATACGACTGAACTCCTACGAGCAGTACTTC	CASSIRLNSYEQYF
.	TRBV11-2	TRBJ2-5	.	TGTGCCAGCAGCAGGTCAGGGTCTGGAGAGACCCAGTACTTC	CASSRSGSGETQYF
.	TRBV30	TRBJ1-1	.	TGTGCCTGGAGCCCACCGGGGAACACTGAAGCTTTCTTT	CAWSPPGNTEAFF
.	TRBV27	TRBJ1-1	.	TGTGCCAGCAGAGACGCGATCCAGGGAGGAGCTTTCTTT	CASRDAIQGGAFF
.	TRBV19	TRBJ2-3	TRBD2	TGTGCCAGTAGTATAAGGACTAGCGGGAGCACAGATACGCAGTATTTT	CASSIRTSGSTDTQYF